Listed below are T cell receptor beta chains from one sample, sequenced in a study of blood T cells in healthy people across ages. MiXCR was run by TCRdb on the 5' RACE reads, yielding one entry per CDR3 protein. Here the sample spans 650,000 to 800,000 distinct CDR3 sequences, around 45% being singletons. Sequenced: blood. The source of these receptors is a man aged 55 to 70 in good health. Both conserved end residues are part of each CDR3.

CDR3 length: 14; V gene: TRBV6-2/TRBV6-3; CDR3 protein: CASSYFGPDSPLHF
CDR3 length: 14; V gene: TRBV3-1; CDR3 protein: CASSQSSGLETQYF
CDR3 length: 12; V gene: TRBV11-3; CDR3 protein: CASSSGYYGYTF
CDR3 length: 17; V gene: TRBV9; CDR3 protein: CASSPKGGLRGDTEAFF
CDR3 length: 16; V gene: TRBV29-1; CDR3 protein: CSTGIRDRGGNTEAFF
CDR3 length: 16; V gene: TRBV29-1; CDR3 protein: CSAAGTAAASTDTQYF
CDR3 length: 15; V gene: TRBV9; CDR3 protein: CASSVGQGEVYEQFF
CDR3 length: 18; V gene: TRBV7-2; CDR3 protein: CASSLGQGTRMNTGELFF
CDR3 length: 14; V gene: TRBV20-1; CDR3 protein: CSARVRGAQGPQHF
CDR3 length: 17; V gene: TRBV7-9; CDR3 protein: CASSLAVGTGYQETQYF
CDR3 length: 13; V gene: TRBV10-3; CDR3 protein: CAISARQGDEQFF
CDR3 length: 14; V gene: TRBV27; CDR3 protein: CASSLPGRTDTQYF
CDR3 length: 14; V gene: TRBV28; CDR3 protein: CASRTTDRNYGYTF
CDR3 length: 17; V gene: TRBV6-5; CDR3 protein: CASSYNPGQIGTDTQYF
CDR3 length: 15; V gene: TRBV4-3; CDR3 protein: CASSQDATFAETQYF
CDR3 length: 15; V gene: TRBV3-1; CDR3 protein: CASSQDYNRLSGYTF
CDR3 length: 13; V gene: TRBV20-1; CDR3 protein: CSARFRSSYEQYF
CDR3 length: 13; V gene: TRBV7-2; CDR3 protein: CASSLMANYGYTF
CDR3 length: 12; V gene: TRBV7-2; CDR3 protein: CASSRAWDTQYF
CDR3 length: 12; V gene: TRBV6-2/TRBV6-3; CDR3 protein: CATEGQSNEQFF
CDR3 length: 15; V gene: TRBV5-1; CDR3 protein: CASSLRLRDRDGYTF
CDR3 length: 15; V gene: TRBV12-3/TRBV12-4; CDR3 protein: CASSQSGPNADTQYF
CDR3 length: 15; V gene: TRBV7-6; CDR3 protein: CASSLQSGATYGYTF
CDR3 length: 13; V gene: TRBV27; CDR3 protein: CASLGLMNTEAFF
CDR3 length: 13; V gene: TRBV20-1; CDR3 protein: CSASGGGPWTQYF
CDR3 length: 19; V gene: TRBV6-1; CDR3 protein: CASSSRPVIRTEGLDTQYF
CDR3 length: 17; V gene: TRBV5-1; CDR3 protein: CASSGRGDQSVWDTQYF
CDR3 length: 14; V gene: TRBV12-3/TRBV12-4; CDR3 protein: CASSFRGGPYEQYF
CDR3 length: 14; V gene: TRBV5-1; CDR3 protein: CASSLEGPKTEQYF
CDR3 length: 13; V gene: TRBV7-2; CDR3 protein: CASSPSVGNTIYF
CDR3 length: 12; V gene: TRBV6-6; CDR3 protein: CASGQGQETQYF
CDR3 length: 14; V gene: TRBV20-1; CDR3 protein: CSAHRDRTYNEQFF
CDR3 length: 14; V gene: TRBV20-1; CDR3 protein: CSALGGTGPEKLFF
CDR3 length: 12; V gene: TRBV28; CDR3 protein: CASSPTGQFKFF
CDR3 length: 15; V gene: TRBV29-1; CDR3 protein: CSVEEDRQGAYEQYF
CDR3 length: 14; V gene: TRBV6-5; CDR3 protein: CASSYAIRGNEQYF
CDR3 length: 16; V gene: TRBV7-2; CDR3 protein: CASSLGDREGAGELFF
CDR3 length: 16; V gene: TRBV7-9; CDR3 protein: CASSFGQRRQGAMQYF
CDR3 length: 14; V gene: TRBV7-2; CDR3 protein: CASGGTRLNQPQHF
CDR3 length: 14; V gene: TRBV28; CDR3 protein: CASTDVVAHETQYF
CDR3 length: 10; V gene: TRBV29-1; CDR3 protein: CSVAAGGYTF
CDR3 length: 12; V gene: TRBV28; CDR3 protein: CASCTSGYEQFF
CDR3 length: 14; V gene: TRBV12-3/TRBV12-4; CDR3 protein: CASSLETGWDTQYF
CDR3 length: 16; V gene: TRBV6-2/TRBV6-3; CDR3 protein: CASSYSRQRESYEQYF
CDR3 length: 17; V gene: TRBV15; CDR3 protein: CATSRGEQGISTDTQYF
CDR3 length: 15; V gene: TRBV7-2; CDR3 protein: CASSLADRVAYGYTF
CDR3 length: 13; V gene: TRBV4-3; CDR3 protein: CASNQQQSDTQYF
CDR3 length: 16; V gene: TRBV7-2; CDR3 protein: CASSLVGGGVPHTQYF
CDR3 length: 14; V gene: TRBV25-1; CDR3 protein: CASSKAGGNTEAFF
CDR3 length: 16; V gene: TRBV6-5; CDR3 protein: CASSYLTSGSAYEQYF
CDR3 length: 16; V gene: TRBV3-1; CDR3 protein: CASSQDPSGGLYEQYF
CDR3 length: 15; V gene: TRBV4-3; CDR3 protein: CASSQEREFSEKLFF
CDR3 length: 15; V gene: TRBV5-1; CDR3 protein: CASSFGQDGNYGYTF
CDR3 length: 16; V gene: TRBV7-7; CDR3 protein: CASSLSSGSQTDTQYF
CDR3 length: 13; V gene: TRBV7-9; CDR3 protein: CASSDTDTGELFF
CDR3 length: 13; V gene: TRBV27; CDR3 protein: CASRRRGRHEQFF
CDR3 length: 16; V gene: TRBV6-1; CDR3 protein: CASSEVLRRVGVAQYF
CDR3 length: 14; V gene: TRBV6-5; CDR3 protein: CASSPADNRSPLHF
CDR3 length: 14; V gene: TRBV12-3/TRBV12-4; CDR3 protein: CASSRERQTDEQFF